This T cell receptor beta chain comes out of a study of blood T cell repertoires in COVID-19. Across the whole study: T cells, B-cell-depleted T cells, or PBMCs provided the cDNA or gDNA that served as material.

Source study methods: How many nucleated cells were present was estimated from reference gene primer amplification. The table came from immunoSEQ multiplex PCR; TCRdb's copy has only in-frame clones and leaves some out. That table is the source of V, J and clone size, and D and trimming were worked out from the DNA. This repertoire shows 160,000 or so clones, approximately 86% found once; its top ten account for 2% to 3%. V trimming: 6 bases; J trimming: 1 base; junction bases outside the gene matches: 2. The CDR3 runs to 14 residues. Germline V gene data show CDR1 as LNHDA and CDR2 as SQIVND (reference sequence).

Material for sequencing was peripheral blood. V gene TRBV19 combines with J gene TRBJ2-2; TRBD2 matches 7 bases. This receptor was identified in a woman between 70 and 85 years old with acute or convalescent COVID-19. The CDR3 nucleotides are TGTGCCAGTAGGACTAGCCGGAACACCGGGGAGCTGTTTTTT. Translating it yields CASRTSRNTGELFF.